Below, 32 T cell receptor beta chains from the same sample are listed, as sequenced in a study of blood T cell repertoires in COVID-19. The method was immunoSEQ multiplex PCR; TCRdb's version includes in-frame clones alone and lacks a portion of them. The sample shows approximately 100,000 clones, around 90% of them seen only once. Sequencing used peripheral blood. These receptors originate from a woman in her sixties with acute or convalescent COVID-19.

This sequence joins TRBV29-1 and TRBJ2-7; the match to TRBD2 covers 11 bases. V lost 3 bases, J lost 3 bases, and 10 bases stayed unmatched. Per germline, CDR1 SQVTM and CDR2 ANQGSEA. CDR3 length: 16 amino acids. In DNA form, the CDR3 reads TGCAGCGTTGAGGCTCCCGGGACTAGCGGCTTCTACGAGCAGTACTTC. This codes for CSVEAPGTSGFYEQYF.

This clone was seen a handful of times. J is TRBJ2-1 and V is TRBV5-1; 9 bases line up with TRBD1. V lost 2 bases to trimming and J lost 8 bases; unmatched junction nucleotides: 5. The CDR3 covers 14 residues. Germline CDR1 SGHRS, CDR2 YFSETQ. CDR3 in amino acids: CASSLGTGMDEQFF. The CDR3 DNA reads TGCGCCAGCAGCTTAGGGACAGGGATGGATGAGCAGTTCTTC.

Here the CDR3 reads CASSQGPTGGNIQYF. Written as DNA, the CDR3 is TGTGCCAGCAGCCAGGGCCCAACCGGGGGAAACATTCAGTACTTC. The chain carries TRBV3-1 (or the pseudogene TRBV3-2) and TRBJ2-4, with D possibly TRBD2 on 6 matching bases. Trimming cost V 3 bases and J 6 bases, with 15 bases left between them. This CDR3 spans 15 amino acids. Germline lookup yields CDR1 LGHDT and CDR2 YNNKEL (reference sequence).

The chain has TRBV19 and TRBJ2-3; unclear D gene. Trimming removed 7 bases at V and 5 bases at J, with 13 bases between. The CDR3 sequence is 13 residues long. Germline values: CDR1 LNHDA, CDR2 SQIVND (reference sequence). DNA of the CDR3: TGTGCCAGTAAACCCCTGCGAGGAGATACGCAGTATTTT. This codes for CASKPLRGDTQYF. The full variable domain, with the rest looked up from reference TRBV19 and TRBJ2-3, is DGGITQSPKYLFRKEGQNVTLSCEQNLNHDAMYWYRQDPGQGLRLIYYSQIVNDFQKGDIAEGYSVSREKKESFPLTVTSAQKNPTAFYLCASKPLRGDTQYFGPGTRLTVL.

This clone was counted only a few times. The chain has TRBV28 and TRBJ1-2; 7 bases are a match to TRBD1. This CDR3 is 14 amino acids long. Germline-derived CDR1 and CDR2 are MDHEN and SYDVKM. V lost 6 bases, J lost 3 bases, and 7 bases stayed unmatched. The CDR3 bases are TGTGCCAGCAGGACGAACAGGGGAGACTATGGCTACACCTTC. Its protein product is CASRTNRGDYGYTF.

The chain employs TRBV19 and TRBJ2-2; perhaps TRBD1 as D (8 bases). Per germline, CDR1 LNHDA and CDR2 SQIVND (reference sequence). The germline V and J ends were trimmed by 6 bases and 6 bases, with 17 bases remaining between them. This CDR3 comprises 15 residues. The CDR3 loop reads CASRPGQGGAGELFF. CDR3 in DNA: TGTGCCAGTAGACCCGGACAGGGAGGGGCCGGGGAGCTGTTTTTT.

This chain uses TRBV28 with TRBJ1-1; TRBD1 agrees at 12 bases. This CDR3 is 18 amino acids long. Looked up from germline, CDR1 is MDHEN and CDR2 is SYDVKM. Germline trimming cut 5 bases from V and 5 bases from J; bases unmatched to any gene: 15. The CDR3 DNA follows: TGTGCCAGCAGTCTTACTCCGGGACAGGGGGCAGGGGAAACTGAAGCTTTCTTT. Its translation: CASSLTPGQGAGETEAFF.

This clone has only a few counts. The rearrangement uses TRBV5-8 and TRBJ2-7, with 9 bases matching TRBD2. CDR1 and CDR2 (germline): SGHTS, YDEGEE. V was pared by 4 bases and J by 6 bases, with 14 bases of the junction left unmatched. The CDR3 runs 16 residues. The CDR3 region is CASSGPRTSASSEQYV. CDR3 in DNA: TGTGCCAGCAGCGGACCCCGGACTAGCGCTAGCAGCGAGCAGTACGTC.

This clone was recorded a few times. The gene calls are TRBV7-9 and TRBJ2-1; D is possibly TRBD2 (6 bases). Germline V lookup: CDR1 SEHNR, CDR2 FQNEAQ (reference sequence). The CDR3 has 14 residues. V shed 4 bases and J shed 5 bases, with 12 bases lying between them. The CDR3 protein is CASSSRRDHNEQFF. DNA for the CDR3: TGTGCCAGCAGCTCCAGGAGGGACCACAATGAGCAGTTCTTC.

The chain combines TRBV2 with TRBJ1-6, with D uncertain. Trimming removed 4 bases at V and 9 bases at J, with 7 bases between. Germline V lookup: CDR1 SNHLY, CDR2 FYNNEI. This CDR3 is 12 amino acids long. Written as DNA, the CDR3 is TGTGCCAGCAGTGTTACTAGTTCACCCCTCCACTTT. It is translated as CASSVTSSPLHF.

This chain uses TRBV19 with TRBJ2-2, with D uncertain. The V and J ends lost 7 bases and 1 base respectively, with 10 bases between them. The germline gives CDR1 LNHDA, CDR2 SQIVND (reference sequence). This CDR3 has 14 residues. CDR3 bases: TGTGCCAGTAAAGACTTCCTGAACACCGGGGAGCTGTTTTTT. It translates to CASKDFLNTGELFF. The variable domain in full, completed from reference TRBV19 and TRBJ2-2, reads DGGITQSPKYLFRKEGQNVTLSCEQNLNHDAMYWYRQDPGQGLRLIYYSQIVNDFQKGDIAEGYSVSREKKESFPLTVTSAQKNPTAFYLCASKDFLNTGELFFGEGSRLTVL.

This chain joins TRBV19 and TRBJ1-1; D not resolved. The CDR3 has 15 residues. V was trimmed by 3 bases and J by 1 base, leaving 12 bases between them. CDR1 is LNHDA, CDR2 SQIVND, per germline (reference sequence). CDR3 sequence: CASSILAGSNTEAFF. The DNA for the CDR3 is TGTGCCAGTAGTATTCTTGCAGGCTCGAACACTGAAGCTTTCTTT.

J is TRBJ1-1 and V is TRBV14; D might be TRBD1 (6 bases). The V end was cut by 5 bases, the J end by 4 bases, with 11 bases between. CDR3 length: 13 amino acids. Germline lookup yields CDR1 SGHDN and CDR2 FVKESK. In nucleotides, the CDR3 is TGTGCCAGCAGCTCAACAGGGACCACTGAAGCTTTCTTT. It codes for CASSSTGTTEAFF.

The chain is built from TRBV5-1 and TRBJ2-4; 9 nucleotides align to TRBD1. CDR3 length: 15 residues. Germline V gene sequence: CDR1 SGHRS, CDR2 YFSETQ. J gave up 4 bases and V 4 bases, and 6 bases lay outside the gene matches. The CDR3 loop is CASSRTGVGKNIQYF. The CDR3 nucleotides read TGCGCCAGCAGCCGGACAGGGGTCGGGAAAAACATTCAGTACTTC. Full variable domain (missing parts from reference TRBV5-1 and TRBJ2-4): KAGVTQTPRYLIKTRGQQVTLSCSPISGHRSVSWYQQTPGQGLQFLFEYFSETQRNKGNFPGRFSGRQFSNSRSEMNVSTLELGDSALYLCASSRTGVGKNIQYFGAGTRLSVL.

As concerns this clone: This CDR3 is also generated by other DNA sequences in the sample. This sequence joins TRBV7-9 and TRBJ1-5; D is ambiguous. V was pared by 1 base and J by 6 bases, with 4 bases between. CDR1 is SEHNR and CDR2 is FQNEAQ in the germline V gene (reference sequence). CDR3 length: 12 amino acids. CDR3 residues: CASSLGIQPQHF. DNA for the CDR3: TGTGCCAGCAGCTTAGGTATTCAGCCCCAGCATTTT.

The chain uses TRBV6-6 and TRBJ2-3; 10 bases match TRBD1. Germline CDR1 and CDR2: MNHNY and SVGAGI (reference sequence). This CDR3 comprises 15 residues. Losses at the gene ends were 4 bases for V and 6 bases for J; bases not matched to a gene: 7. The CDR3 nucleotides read TGTGCCAGCAGTTTAGGGACAGGGGAAGGGGATACGCAGTATTTT. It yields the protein CASSLGTGEGDTQYF.

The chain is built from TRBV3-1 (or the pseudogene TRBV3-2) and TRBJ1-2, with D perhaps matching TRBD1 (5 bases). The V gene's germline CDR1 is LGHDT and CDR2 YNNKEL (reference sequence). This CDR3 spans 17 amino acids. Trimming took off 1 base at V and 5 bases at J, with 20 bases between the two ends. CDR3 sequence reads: CASSQGSSMTGGYGYTF. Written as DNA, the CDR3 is TGTGCCAGCAGCCAAGGGTCTTCCATGACGGGGGGGTATGGCTACACCTTC.

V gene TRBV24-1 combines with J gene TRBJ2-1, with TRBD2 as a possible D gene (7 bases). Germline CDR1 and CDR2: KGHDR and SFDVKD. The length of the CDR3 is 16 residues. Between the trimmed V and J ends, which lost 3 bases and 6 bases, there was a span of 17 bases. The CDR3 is CATSDPGLEGGNEQFF. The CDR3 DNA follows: TGTGCCACCAGTGATCCCGGACTAGAGGGGGGCAATGAGCAGTTCTTC.

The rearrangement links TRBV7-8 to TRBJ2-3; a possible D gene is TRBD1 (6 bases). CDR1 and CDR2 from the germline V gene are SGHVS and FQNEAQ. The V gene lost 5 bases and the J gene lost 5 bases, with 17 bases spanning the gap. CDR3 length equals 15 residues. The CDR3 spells CASSLRQVVGDTQYF. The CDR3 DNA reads TGTGCCAGCAGCCTAAGACAGGTTGTTGGAGATACGCAGTATTTT.

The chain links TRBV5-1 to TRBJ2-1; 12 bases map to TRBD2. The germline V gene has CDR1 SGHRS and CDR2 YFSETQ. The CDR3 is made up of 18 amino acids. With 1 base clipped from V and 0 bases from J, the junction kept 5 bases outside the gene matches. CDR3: CASSLTLAGGSSYNEQFF. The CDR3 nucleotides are TGCGCCAGCAGCTTGACACTAGCGGGAGGTAGCTCCTACAATGAGCAGTTCTTC.

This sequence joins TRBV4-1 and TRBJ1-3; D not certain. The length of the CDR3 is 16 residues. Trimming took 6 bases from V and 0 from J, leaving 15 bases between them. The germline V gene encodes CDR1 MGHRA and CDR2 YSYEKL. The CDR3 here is CASRKEAADSGNTIYF. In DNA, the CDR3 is TGCGCCAGCAGGAAGGAGGCAGCGGACTCTGGAAACACCATATATTTT.

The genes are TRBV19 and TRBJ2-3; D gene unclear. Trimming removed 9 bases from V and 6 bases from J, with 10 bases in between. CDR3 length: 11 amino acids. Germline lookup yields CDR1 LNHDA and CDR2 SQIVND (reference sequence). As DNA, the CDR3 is TGTGCCAGCACCCCCGGGGATACGCAGTATTTT. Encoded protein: CASTPGDTQYF.

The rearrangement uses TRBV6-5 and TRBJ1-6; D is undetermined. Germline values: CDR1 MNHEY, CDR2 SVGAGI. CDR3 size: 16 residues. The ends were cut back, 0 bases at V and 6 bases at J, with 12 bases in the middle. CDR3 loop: CASSYSSGGTNSPLHF. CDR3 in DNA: TGTGCCAGCAGTTACTCGAGTGGTGGTACTAATTCACCCCTCCACTTT.

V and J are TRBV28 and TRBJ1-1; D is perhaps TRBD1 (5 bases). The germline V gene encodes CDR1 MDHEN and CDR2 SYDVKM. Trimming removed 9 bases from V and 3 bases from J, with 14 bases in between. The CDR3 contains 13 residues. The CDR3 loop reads CASTRGVYTEAFF. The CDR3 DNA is TGTGCCAGTACGCGGGGGGTATACACTGAAGCTTTCTTT.

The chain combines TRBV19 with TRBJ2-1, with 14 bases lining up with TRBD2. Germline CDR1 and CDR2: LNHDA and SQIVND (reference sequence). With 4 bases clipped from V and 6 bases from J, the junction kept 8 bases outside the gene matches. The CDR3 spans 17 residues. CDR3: CASSNARLAGGTNEQFF. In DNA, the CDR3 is TGTGCCAGTAGTAACGCAAGACTAGCGGGAGGGACCAATGAGCAGTTCTTC.

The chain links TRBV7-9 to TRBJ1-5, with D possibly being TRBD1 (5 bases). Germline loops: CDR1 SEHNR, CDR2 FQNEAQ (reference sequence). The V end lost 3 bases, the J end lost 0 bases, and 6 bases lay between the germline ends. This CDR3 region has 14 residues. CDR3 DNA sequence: TGTGCCAGCAGCTTCGACAGTAGCAATCAGCCCCAGCATTTT. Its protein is CASSFDSSNQPQHF.

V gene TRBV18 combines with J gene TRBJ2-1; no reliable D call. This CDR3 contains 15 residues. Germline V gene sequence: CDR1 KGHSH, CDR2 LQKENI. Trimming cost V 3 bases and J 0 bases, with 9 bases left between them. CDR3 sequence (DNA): TGTGCCAGCTCACCGTTAGCTCCCTCCTACAATGAGCAGTTCTTC. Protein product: CASSPLAPSYNEQFF.

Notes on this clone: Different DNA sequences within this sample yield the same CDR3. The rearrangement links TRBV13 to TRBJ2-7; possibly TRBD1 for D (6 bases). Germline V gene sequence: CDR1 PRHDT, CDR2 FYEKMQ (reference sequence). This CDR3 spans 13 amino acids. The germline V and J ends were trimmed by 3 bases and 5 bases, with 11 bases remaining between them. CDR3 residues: CASSLGRGHEQYF. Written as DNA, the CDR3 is TGTGCCAGCAGCTTGGGCAGGGGCCACGAGCAGTACTTC.

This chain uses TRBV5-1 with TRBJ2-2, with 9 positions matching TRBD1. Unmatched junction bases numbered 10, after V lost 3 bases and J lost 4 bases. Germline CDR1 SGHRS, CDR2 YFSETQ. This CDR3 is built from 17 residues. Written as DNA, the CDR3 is TGCGCCAGCAGCTCGGGACAGGGCCCACGCGGCACCGGGGAGCTGTTTTTT. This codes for CASSSGQGPRGTGELFF.

The CDR3 coding sequence is TGTGCCAGGTCGCGTCCCGGCGGGGAGCAGTTCTTC. Translating gives CARSRPGGEQFF. The V gene is TRBV30, the J gene TRBJ2-1; maybe TRBD2 (5 bases). CDR3 length equals 12 residues. Germline loops: CDR1 GTSNPN, CDR2 SVGIG (reference sequence). The V and J ends lost 8 bases and 10 bases respectively, with 18 bases between them.

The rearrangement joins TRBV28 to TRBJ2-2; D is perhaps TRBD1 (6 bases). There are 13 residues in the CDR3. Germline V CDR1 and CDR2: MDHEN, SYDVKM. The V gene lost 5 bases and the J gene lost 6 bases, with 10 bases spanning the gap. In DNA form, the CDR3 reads TGTGCCAGCAGTCCCCCAGGGGCCGGGGAGCTGTTTTTT. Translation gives CASSPPGAGELFF.

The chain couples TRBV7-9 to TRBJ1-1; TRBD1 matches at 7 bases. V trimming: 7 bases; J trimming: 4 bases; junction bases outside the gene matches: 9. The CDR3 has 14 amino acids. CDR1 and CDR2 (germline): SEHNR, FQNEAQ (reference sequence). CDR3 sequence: CASNAGGSSTEAFF. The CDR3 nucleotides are TGTGCCAGCAACGCAGGGGGTAGTAGCACTGAAGCTTTCTTT.